This record looks at one T cell receptor (beta chain) sequence and its context. Its antigen is not known. The record originates from a study of shared clonotypes between healthy human individuals. Whole-study context: Three plates each covered CD4 naive and memory; CD8 naive two, CD8 memory one. Overall study findings and caveats: Across a few donors, naive CD4 shared roughly 5%, naive CD8 less than 4%, memory CD4 approximately 2.5%, memory CD8 over 0.3%. Expectations were that clonotype sharing among donors would be affected by sequencing depth. On the whole, naive subsets had larger estimated richness than memory subsets had.

The V end was cut by 3 bases, the J end by 3 bases, with 11 bases between. Germline V gene sequence: CDR1 WSHSY, CDR2 SAAADI. The CDR3 is 15 residues long. Assay: immunoSEQ multiplex PCR; the TCRdb copy retains only in-frame clones and omits some. The sample shows 110,000 or so clones, around 73% of them seen only once. The chain joins TRBV10-2 to TRBJ1-4, with D possibly matching TRBD1 (6 bases). The receptor was derived from a woman in her 30s in good health. Source material: memory CD8+ T cells sorted from blood. Subset reported: CD45RO+ cells pooled with CCR7-negative TemRA cells. CDR3 sequence: CASSDRTVPNEKLFF. In DNA, the CDR3 is TGCGCCAGCAGTGACCGGACAGTTCCTAATGAAAAACTGTTTTTT.